This T cell receptor (beta chain) is drawn from a study of T-cell reconstitution after alpha-beta-depleted transplantation in children. Study-wide results and caveats: Diversity and T-cell counts at one year after transplant derived mostly from new T cells.

From germline, CDR1 is SEHNR and CDR2 FQNEAQ (reference sequence). The CDR3 length is 14 residues. Between the trimmed V and J ends, which lost 5 bases and 3 bases, there was a span of 10 bases. Preparation of the TCRbeta library involved a method that used unique molecular identifiers. TCRdb processed the PCR reads anew with MiXCR; each CDR3 protein has one entry. This table holds some 150,000 distinct CDR3 sequences, roughly 8.8% found once. As regards this clonotype: What it binds is unknown.

The chain links TRBV7-9 to TRBJ1-4; a possible D gene is TRBD1 (6 bases). The sequence came from a female patient aged 2 to 10 who had a stem cell transplant for congenital amegakaryocytic thrombocytopenia, so the T cells may come from the graft donor. This specimen was PBMCs, mostly from graft donor cells, taken 180 days after TCRalphabeta/CD19-depleted stem cell transplant. This CDR3 reads CASSQDSSNEKLFF. The CDR3, as DNA: TGTGCCAGCAGCCAGGACAGCTCTAATGAAAAACTGTTTTTT. Together with reference TRBV7-9 and TRBJ1-4, the CDR3 gives the full variable domain: DTGVSQNPRHKITKRGQNVTFRCDPISEHNRLYWYRQTLGQGPEFLTYFQNEAQLEKSRLLSDRFSAERPKGSFSTLEIQRTEQGDSAMYLCASSQDSSNEKLFFGSGTQLSVL.